The entry below gives a single T cell receptor beta chain sequence along with its context. Antigen: not known. These data belong to a study of T cell responses to AZD1222 COVID-19 vaccine. Losses at the gene ends were 10 bases for V and 7 bases for J; bases not matched to a gene: 7. CDR3 length: 13 amino acids. Germline V gene data show CDR1 as MNHEY and CDR2 as SMNVEV (reference sequence). Findings of the study overall: Across spike, vaccine-associated CD4 TCRs were found, dominant at 160-218 and 743-854. Vaccination with two AZD1222 doses was followed by a rise in Spike-specific TCR breadth and depth.

TCRdb keeps only in-frame clones here, not all; method: immunoSEQ multiplex PCR. The sample shows some 120,000 clones, 80% to 95% of them seen only once. The rearrangement uses TRBV27 and TRBJ2-7, with 13 bases identical to TRBD2. The specimen comprised peripheral blood, sampled on day 0 of AZD1222 vaccination. The sequence came from an adult in good health. The chain's CDR3 is CATRTSGSNEQYF. The CDR3 DNA sequence: TGTGCCACTCGGACTAGCGGGAGCAATGAGCAGTACTTC.